These 18 T cell receptor beta chains originate from one sample sequenced in a study of shared clonotypes between healthy human individuals. Some clones are missing from TCRdb's copy, which holds only in-frame ones; the method was immunoSEQ multiplex PCR. The sample includes roughly 1,500,000 clones, less than 99% seen only once; the top ten take over 0.3%. Sequenced sample: naive CD4+ T cells sorted from blood. Subset meaning: CD45RA+ positively selected. The receptors were sampled from a man aged 25 to 40 in good health.

The chain employs TRBV19 and TRBJ1-5; 11 positions match TRBD1. The CDR3 spans 20 residues. The germline CDR1 and CDR2 sequences are LNHDA and SQIVND (reference sequence). Losses at the gene ends were 3 bases for V and 1 base for J; bases not matched to a gene: 14. The CDR3 spells CASSMLGDRGILRSNQPQHF. CDR3 nucleotide sequence: TGTGCCAGTAGTATGCTAGGGGACAGGGGGATCTTGCGGAGCAATCAGCCCCAGCATTTT. Complete variable domain (other parts from reference TRBV19 and TRBJ1-5): DGGITQSPKYLFRKEGQNVTLSCEQNLNHDAMYWYRQDPGQGLRLIYYSQIVNDFQKGDIAEGYSVSREKKESFPLTVTSAQKNPTAFYLCASSMLGDRGILRSNQPQHFGDGTRLSIL.

The chain uses TRBV18 and TRBJ1-4; D ambiguous. V was trimmed by 4 bases and J by 2 bases, leaving 8 bases between them. Germline-derived CDR1 and CDR2 are KGHSH and LQKENI. CDR3 length: 14 residues. Written as DNA, the CDR3 is TGTGCCAGCTCACGGGGATCGACTAATGAAAAACTGTTTTTT. Its translation: CASSRGSTNEKLFF.

This clone has only one observation. The V gene is TRBV5-4, the J gene TRBJ1-3, with no clear D. Germline V gene data show CDR1 as SGHNT and CDR2 as YYREEE (reference sequence). V lost 2 bases and J lost 3, with 9 bases in between. This CDR3 spans 14 amino acids. As DNA, the CDR3 is TGTGCCAGCAGCTTTTTGGGCATTGGAAACACCATATATTTT. Translated: CASSFLGIGNTIYF.

The J gene is TRBJ2-7, the V gene TRBV25-1; 8 bases line up with TRBD2. The CDR3 extends over 14 amino acids. The J segment lost 3 bases and the V segment lost 10 bases, leaving 11 bases of the junction unmatched. Germline V gene data show CDR1 as MGHDK and CDR2 as SYGVNS. The CDR3 bases are TGTGCCACCGCCCGGACTAGCCCCATCTACGAGCAGTACTTC. Its translation is CATARTSPIYEQYF.

This chain links TRBV10-3 with TRBJ1-5; 7 nucleotides match TRBD1. The CDR3 sequence is 14 residues long. Germline assignment: CDR1 ENHRY and CDR2 SYGVKD. V was clipped by 10 bases and J by 2 bases; unmatched bases: 8. CDR3 DNA sequence: TGTGCCACCGGACAGGATTTGGGCAATCAGCCCCAGCATTTT. Its protein is CATGQDLGNQPQHF.

This clone was counted a single time. V is TRBV5-1 and J is TRBJ2-6, with no clear D. V was clipped by 7 bases and J by 1 base, with 15 bases between them. The CDR3 contains 16 residues. From germline, CDR1 is SGHRS and CDR2 YFSETQ. CDR3 residues: CASYPRASSGANVLTF. In DNA form, the CDR3 reads TGCGCCAGCTACCCCCGGGCCAGTTCTGGGGCCAACGTCCTGACTTTC.

The chain has TRBV5-4 and TRBJ2-7, with TRBD2 matching 8 bases. The V gene's germline CDR1 is SGHNT and CDR2 YYREEE (reference sequence). V lost 4 bases and J lost 6; bases outside the gene matches: 9. This CDR3 has 14 amino acids. CDR3 sequence reads: CASSHPRRGVEQYF. The DNA of the CDR3 is TGTGCCAGCAGCCATCCGCGGCGGGGGGTCGAGCAGTACTTC.

The chain has TRBV21-1 and TRBJ1-2. TRBV21-1 is described as a pseudogene. This CDR3 comprises 14 residues. The CDR3 nucleotides read TGTGCCAGCAGCAAAGTAAAAGGTTTTTTGGGCTACACCTTC. Translating gives CASSKVKGFLGYTF.

This sequence joins TRBV6-5 and TRBJ2-5; 8 bases map to TRBD1. There are 12 residues in the CDR3. Trimming took 4 bases from V and 10 from J; bases not matched to a gene: 5. CDR1 MNHEY and CDR2 SVGAGI come from the germline V gene. The CDR3: CASSSDRVVQYF. The CDR3 nucleotides are TGTGCCAGCAGTTCGGACAGGGTTGTCCAGTACTTC.

Note on this clone: This specimen includes other DNA sequences encoding the same CDR3. The chain uses TRBV18 and TRBJ2-5; D is unclear. The length of the CDR3 is 12 residues. Germline CDR1 reads KGHSH; CDR2 reads LQKENI. V dropped 3 bases and J dropped 3 bases, with 5 bases sitting between them. This CDR3 is CASSPTEETQYF. Here the CDR3 DNA reads TGTGCCAGCTCACCTACAGAAGAGACCCAGTACTTC.

The chain carries TRBV7-3 and TRBJ2-1, with a weak D call TRBD1 (5 bases). The germline V gene has CDR1 SGHTA and CDR2 FQGTGA. The CDR3 consists of 13 residues. Trimming shortened V by 5 bases and J by 1 base, and 6 bases separated the two germline ends. The CDR3 sequence: CASSQGSYNEQFF. In nucleotides, the CDR3 is TGTGCCAGCAGCCAGGGATCCTACAATGAGCAGTTCTTC.

This chain joins TRBV7-3 and TRBJ2-1, with TRBD2 identical over 14 bases. Germline V gene data show CDR1 as SGHTA and CDR2 as FQGTGA. This CDR3 contains 15 residues. After removal of 3 bases from V and 9 bases from J, the junction contained 4 bases not matched to a gene. In nucleotides, the CDR3 is TGTGCCAGCAGCTTCCGACTAGCGGGAGGGACTGAGCAGTTCTTC. Its protein is CASSFRLAGGTEQFF.

This clone showed up just once. V gene TRBV28 combines with J gene TRBJ1-3, with 8 positions matching TRBD1. Per the germline V gene, CDR1 is MDHEN and CDR2 is SYDVKM. This CDR3 region has 15 residues. With V trimmed by 4 bases and J by 8 bases, 10 bases remained unmatched. The CDR3 loop reads CASSSPSGQAYTIYF. The DNA for the CDR3 is TGTGCCAGCAGTTCGCCCTCGGGACAGGCATACACCATATATTTT.

V usage is TRBV13 and J usage is TRBJ2-5, with 7 positions matching TRBD2. Germline assignment: CDR1 PRHDT and CDR2 FYEKMQ (reference sequence). Trimming took 5 bases from V and 7 from J; bases not matched to a gene: 4. The CDR3 totals 12 residues. CDR3 DNA sequence: TGTGCCAGCAGCCTTGGGGGGGTGACCCAGTACTTC. This sequence encodes CASSLGGVTQYF.

This clone was observed once. This chain links TRBV7-2 with TRBJ2-7; 10 bases fit TRBD2. The ends lost 4 bases at V and 4 bases at J; junction bases unmatched: 7. Germline V gene lookup returns CDR1 SGHTA and CDR2 FQGNSA. The CDR3 sequence is 15 residues long. The CDR3 bases are TGTGCCAGCAGCTCACTAGCGGGACTATGGTACGAGCAGTACTTC. It translates to CASSSLAGLWYEQYF.

This chain uses TRBV30 with TRBJ1-5; 7 nucleotides agree with TRBD1. After removal of 4 bases from V and 3 bases from J, the junction contained 6 bases not matched to a gene. The germline CDR1 and CDR2 sequences are GTSNPN and SVGIG (reference sequence). The CDR3 extends over 14 amino acids. For the CDR3, the DNA is TGTGCCTGGACGACAGGGTTAAACAATCAGCCCCAGCATTTT. Amino acids: CAWTTGLNNQPQHF.

The chain recombines TRBV5-1 with TRBJ2-2; D is possibly TRBD1 or TRBD2 (6 bases each). The CDR3 spans 15 residues. Germline V lookup: CDR1 SGHRS, CDR2 YFSETQ. Trimming left V 6 bases short and J 0 bases short, with 12 bases between. As DNA, the CDR3 is TGCGCCAGCACCCCGGGGGCCGCGAACACCGGGGAGCTGTTTTTT. Its protein is CASTPGAANTGELFF. The whole variable domain, remainder taken from reference TRBV5-1 and TRBJ2-2, is KAGVTQTPRYLIKTRGQQVTLSCSPISGHRSVSWYQQTPGQGLQFLFEYFSETQRNKGNFPGRFSGRQFSNSRSEMNVSTLELGDSALYLCASTPGAANTGELFFGEGSRLTVL.

This clone was observed a single time. The chain couples TRBV7-9 to TRBJ2-3, with D perhaps being TRBD1 or TRBD2 (5 bases each). The CDR3 sequence is 15 residues long. V lost 5 bases and J 3 bases, leaving 15 bases between the germline ends. Germline-derived CDR1 and CDR2 are SEHNR and FQNEAQ (reference sequence). The CDR3 nucleotides read TGTGCCAGCAGCATAAGGGGAGAGGGAACAGATACGCAGTATTTT. It is translated as CASSIRGEGTDTQYF. The full variable domain, completed using reference TRBV7-9 and TRBJ2-3, is DTGVSQNPRHKITKRGQNVTFRCDPISEHNRLYWYRQTLGQGPEFLTYFQNEAQLEKSRLLSDRFSAERPKGSFSTLEIQRTEQGDSAMYLCASSIRGEGTDTQYFGPGTRLTVL.